This T cell receptor (beta chain) appears in the sequencing data of a study of shared clonotypes between healthy human individuals. Whole-study context: Donors had three CD4 naive, three CD4 memory, two CD8 naive and one CD8 memory plate apiece.

Study-level points and caveats: The naive CD4 repertoires of a few donors were compared, and roughly 5% of clonotypes were shared.

Concerning this clone itself: Its cognate antigen is unknown.

The CDR3 runs 17 residues. V was trimmed by 0 bases and J by 1 base, leaving 14 bases between them. Germline CDR1 SNHLY, CDR2 FYNNEI. Produced via immunoSEQ multiplex PCR; TCRdb's table is partial and in-frame only. The table lists 2,100,000 or so clones, around 95% of them singletons. What was sequenced was naive CD4+ T cells sorted from blood. Subset described: CD45RA+ positively selected. The clonotype originates from a man aged 18-30 years in good health. The J gene is TRBJ2-3, the V gene TRBV2; a possible D gene is TRBD2 (5 bases). The CDR3 protein is CASSEALAAGRTDTQYF. In DNA form, the CDR3 reads TGTGCCAGCAGTGAAGCGCTTGCCGCGGGCCGCACAGATACGCAGTATTTT. Complete variable domain (other parts from reference TRBV2 and TRBJ2-3): EPEVTQTPSHQVTQMGQEVILRCVPISNHLYFYWYRQILGQKVEFLVSFYNNEISEKSEIFDDQFSVERPDGSNFTLKIRSTKLEDSAMYFCASSEALAAGRTDTQYFGPGTRLTVL.